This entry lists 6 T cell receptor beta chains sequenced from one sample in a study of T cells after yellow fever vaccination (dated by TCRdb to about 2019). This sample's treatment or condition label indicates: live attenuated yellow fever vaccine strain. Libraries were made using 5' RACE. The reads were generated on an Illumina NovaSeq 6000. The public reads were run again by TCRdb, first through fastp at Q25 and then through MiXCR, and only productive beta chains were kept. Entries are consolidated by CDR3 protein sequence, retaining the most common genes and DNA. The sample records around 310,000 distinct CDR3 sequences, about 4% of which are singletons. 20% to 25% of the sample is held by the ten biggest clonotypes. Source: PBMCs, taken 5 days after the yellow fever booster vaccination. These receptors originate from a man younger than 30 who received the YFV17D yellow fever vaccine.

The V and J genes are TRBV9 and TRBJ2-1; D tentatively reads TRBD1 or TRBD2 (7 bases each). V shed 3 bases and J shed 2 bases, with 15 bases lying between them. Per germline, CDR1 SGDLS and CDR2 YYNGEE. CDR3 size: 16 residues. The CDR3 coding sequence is TGTGCCAGCAGCGAGGGGGGGACAGTCGCCTACAATGAGCAGTTCTTC. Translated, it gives CASSEGGTVAYNEQFF.

The CDR3 coding sequence is TGCGCCAGCAGTGAAAGGACTCCTCTTGGGTCGTACGAGCAGTACTTC. Translating gives CASSERTPLGSYEQYF. V usage is TRBV10-1 and J usage is TRBJ2-7, with a tentative D call TRBD2 (5 bases). The CDR3 extends over 16 amino acids. V was trimmed by 3 bases and J by 4 bases, leaving 19 bases between them. The germline V gene has CDR1 WNHNN and CDR2 SYGVQD (reference sequence).

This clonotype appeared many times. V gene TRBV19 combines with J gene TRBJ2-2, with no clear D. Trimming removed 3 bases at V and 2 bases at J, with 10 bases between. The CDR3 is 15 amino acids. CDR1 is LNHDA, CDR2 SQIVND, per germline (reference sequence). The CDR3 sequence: CASSIYSTNTGELFF. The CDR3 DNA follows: TGTGCCAGTAGTATCTACAGTACCAACACCGGGGAGCTGTTTTTT.

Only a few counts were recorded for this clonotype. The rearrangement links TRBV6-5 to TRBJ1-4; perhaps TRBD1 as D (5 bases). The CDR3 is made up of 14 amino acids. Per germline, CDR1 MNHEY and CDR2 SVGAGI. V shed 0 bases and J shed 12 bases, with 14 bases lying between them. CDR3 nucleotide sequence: TGTGCCAGCAGTTACTCAAACAGTCTAGGGGAACTGTTTTTT. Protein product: CASSYSNSLGELFF.

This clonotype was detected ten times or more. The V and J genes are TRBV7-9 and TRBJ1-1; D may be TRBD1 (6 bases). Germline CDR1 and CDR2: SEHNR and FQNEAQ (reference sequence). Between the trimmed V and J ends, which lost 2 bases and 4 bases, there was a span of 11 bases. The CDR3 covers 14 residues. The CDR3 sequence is CASSLPDRSTEAFF. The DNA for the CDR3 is TGTGCCAGCAGCTTACCCGACAGGAGCACTGAAGCTTTCTTT.

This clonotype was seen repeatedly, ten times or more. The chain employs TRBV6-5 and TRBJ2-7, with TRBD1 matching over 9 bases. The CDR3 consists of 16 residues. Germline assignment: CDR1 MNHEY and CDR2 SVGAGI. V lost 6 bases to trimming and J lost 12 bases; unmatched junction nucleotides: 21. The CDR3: CASRALYGTGSTLGYF. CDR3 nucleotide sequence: TGTGCCAGCAGAGCGCTATACGGGACAGGGAGTACTTTAGGGTACTTC.